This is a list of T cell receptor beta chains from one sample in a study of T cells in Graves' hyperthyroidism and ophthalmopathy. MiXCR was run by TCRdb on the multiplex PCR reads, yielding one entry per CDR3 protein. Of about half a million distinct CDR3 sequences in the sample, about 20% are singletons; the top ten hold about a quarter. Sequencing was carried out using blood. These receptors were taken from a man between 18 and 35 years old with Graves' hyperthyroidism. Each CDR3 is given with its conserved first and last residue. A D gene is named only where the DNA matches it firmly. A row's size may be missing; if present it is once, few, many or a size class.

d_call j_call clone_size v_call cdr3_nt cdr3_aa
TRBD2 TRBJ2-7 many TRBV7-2 TGTGCCAGCAGCTACCGGCCTAGCGGGGAGTTCTACGAGCAGTACTTC CASSYRPSGEFYEQYF
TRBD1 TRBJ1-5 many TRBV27 TGTGCCAGCAGTTTCGACAGGGGGGTTTGGCCCCAGCATTTT CASSFDRGVWPQHF
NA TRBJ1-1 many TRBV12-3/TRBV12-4 TGTGCCAGCAGTATACTTATGAACACTGAAGCTTTCTTT CASSILMNTEAFF
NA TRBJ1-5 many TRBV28 TGTGCCAGCAGTACCCTTCCAGCCTTACCTTATAGCAATCAGCCCCAGCATTTT CASSTLPALPYSNQPQHF
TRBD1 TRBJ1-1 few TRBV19 TGTGCCAGTCGCCCACCCCGACAGGGGGTCACTGAAGCTTTCTTT CASRPPRQGVTEAFF
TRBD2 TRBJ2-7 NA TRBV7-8 TGTGCCAGCAGCTTAGGAGTCCGGACTAGTTTCGGCGAGCAGTACTTC CASSLGVRTSFGEQYF
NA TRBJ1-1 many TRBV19 TGTGCCAGTAGTATGGGAGGGCCCACTGAAGCTTTCTTT CASSMGGPTEAFF
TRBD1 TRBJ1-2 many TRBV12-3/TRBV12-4 TGTGCCAGCGGACGGACAGGGGACTATGGCTACACCTTC CASGRTGDYGYTF
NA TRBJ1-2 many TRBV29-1 TGCAGCGTTGGGGATATCTATGGCTACACCTTC CSVGDIYGYTF
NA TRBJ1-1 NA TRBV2 TGCGCCAGCAGTGAATTGAGGGCGGGGAAAACTGAAGCTCTCTTT CASSELRAGKTEALF
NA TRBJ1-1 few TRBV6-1 TGTGCCAGCAATGAGAGAACCATCTTGGGCACTGAAGCTTTCTTT CASNERTILGTEAFF
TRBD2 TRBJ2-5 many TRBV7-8 TGTGCCAGCAGCTTGACTAGCGGGGGCGGGGGGGCACACTTC CASSLTSGGGGAHF
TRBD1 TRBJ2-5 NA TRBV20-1 TGCAGTGCCAACACAGGGGGGGAGACCCAGTACTTC CSANTGGETQYF
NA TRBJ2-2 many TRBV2 TGTGCCAGCTCGGCAGGGAACACCGGGGAGCTGTTTTTT CASSAGNTGELFF
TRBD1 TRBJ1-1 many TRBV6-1 TGTGCCAGCAGTAAGACAGGGGGCAGGACTGAAGCTTTCTTT CASSKTGGRTEAFF
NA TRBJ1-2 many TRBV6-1 TGTGCCAGCACCGTATCGCGCTTTCCCGACTATGGCTACACCTTC CASTVSRFPDYGYTF
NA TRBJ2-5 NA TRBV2 TGTGCCAGCACAGGGGGACTATGGCAAGAAGAGACCCAGTACTTC CASTGGLWQEETQYF
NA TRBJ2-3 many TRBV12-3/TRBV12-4 TGTGCCAGCAGCACCTCAAAGGCAGATACGCAGTATTTT CASSTSKADTQYF
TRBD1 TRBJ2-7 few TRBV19 TGTGCCAGTAGTGCCGGGACAGGGGCCGAGCAGTACTTC CASSAGTGAEQYF
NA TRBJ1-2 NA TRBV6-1 TGTGCCAGCAGTGAATTTTCTGGGCTAGCTAACTATGGCTACACCTTC CASSEFSGLANYGYTF
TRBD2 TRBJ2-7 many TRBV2 TGTGCCAGCAGAGGACTAGCGGGGGGCATGACCTACGAGCAGTACTTC CASRGLAGGMTYEQYF
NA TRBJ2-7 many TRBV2 TGTGCCAGCAGAGGAGGGTTCACTACCTACGAGCAGTACTTC CASRGGFTTYEQYF
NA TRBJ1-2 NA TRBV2 TGTGCCAGCAATATCGGAGGATATGGCTACACCTTC CASNIGGYGYTF
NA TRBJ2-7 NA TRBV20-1 TGCAGTGCTAGAGAGGCAACGGACTACGAGCAGTACTTC CSAREATDYEQYF
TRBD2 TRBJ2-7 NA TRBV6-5 TGTGCCAGCAGTTCACTAGCGGGAGGGCCTGGTTACGAGCAGTACTTC CASSSLAGGPGYEQYF
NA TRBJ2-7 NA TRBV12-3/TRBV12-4 TGTGCCAGCGGGGGCACCTACGAGCAGTACTTC CASGGTYEQYF
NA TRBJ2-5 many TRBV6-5 TGTGCCAGCAGTTTACAGGGACTCGGGCAAGAGACCCAGTACTTC CASSLQGLGQETQYF
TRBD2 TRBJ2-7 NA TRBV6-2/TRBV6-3 TGTGCCAGCAGCTCCCGGCTAGCGGGGTACTCCTACGAGCAGTACTTC CASSSRLAGYSYEQYF
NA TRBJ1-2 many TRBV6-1 TGTGCCAGCAGTGATAAAGGAAATAGATGGGATGGCTACACCTTC CASSDKGNRWDGYTF